The T cell receptor beta chain under discussion was sequenced for a study of blood T cell repertoires in COVID-19. Study information: Spain, Italy and the United States supplied samples that represented acute and convalescent COVID-19.

CDR1 SEHNR and CDR2 FQNEAQ come from the germline V gene (reference sequence). The CDR3 sequence is 12 residues long. Trimming cost V 8 bases and J 0 bases, with 5 bases left between them. This clone was detected once. Original processing notes: From reference gene primer amplification, estimates of nucleated cell counts were derived. Assay used: immunoSEQ multiplex PCR; TCRdb lists only in-frame clones, some missing. V and J calls and clone size are as listed in that table; D and trimming were resolved from the DNA. This repertoire shows 300,000 to 350,000 clones, roughly 90% found once; its top ten account for 2.5% to 3%.

The V call is TRBV7-9, the J call TRBJ1-3, with D uncertain. The TCR sequence derives from a woman in her twenties or thirties with COVID-19, enrolled during active disease. The sample was peripheral blood. DNA for the CDR3: TGTGCCAGCCGAGACTCTGGAAACACCATATATTTT. Amino acid sequence: CASRDSGNTIYF.